This TCR beta chain is from a study of shared clonotypes between healthy human individuals. This clone showed up just once. Its antigen is not identified. Study outcomes and limitations: The study drew on few donors, limiting represented genetic and exposure-history diversity.

Naive CD8 isolation took CD45RO-negative cells positively selected for CCR7 and excluded terminally differentiated effector memory CD45RA+ cells. V was clipped by 0 bases and J by 0 bases, with 5 bases between them. This CDR3 spans 14 amino acids. The germline gives CDR1 MNHNS, CDR2 SASEGT. Several immunoSEQ plates received, in even portions, the genomic DNA of each subset. Data came from immunoSEQ multiplex PCR; TCRdb stores just in-frame clones and leaves some out. The profile shows 1.5 million to 2.5 million clones, about 94% of them singletons. The TCR comes from a man aged 18 to 30 in good health. Sequenced: naive CD8+ T cells sorted from blood. The rearrangement links TRBV6-1 to TRBJ1-1, with unresolved D. Here the CDR3 reads CASSEALMNTEAFF. For the CDR3, the DNA is TGTGCCAGCAGTGAAGCGCTCATGAACACTGAAGCTTTCTTT.